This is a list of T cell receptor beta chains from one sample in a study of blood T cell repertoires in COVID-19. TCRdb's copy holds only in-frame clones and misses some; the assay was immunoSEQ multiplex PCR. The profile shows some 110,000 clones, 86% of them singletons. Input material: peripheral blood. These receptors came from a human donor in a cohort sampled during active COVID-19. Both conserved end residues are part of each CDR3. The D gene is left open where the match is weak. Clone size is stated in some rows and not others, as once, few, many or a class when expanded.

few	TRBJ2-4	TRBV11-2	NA	CASSRGITDIQYF	TGTGCCAGCAGCCGAGGAATAACGGACATTCAGTACTTC
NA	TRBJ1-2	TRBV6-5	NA	CASSYGGSAPNYGYTF	TGTGCCAGCAGTTACGGCGGCAGCGCCCCTAACTATGGCTACACCTTC
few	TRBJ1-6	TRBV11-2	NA	CASSLAGVNSPLHF	TGTGCCAGCAGCTTAGCAGGGGTAAATTCACCCCTCCACTTT
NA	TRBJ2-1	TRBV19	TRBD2	CASSIGSGMNNEQFF	TGTGCCAGTAGTATAGGTAGCGGGATGAACAATGAGCAGTTCTTC
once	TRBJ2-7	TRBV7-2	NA	CASSFREFYEQYF	TGTGCCAGCAGCTTTCGGGAGTTCTACGAGCAGTACTTC
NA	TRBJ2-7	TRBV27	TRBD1	CASSRDRLSYEQYF	TGTGCCAGCAGTCGGGACAGACTCTCCTACGAGCAGTACTTC
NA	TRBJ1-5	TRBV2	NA	CASSVAVNQPQHF	TGTGCCAGCAGTGTCGCGGTAAATCAGCCCCAGCATTTT
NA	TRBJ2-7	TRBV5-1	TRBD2	CASSLVASGRAAEQYF	TGCGCCAGCAGCTTGGTGGCTAGCGGGAGGGCGGCCGAGCAGTACTTC
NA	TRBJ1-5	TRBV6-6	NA	CASSYFEAGNQPQHF	TGTGCCAGCAGTTACTTCGAGGCTGGCAATCAGCCCCAGCATTTT
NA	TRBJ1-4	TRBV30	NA	CAWRETPATNEKLFF	TGTGCCTGGAGGGAGACCCCGGCAACTAATGAAAAACTGTTTTTT
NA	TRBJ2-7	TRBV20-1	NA	CSASGYGEQYF	TGCAGTGCGTCAGGGTATGGGGAGCAGTACTTC
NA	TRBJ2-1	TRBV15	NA	CATSRDQNRYNEQFF	TGTGCCACCAGCAGAGATCAGAACAGATACAATGAGCAGTTCTTC
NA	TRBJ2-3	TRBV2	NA	CASRSTDTQYF	TGTGCCAGTCGGAGCACAGATACGCAGTATTTT
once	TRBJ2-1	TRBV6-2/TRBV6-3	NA	CASSQQGNEQFF	TGTGCCAGCAGTCAACAGGGCAATGAGCAGTTCTTC
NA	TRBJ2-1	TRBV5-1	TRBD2	CASSRSGSDNEQFF	TGCGCCAGCAGCCGGAGCGGGAGCGACAATGAGCAGTTCTTC
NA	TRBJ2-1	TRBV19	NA	CASSISSGQSSYNEQFF	TGTGCCAGTAGTATCAGTTCTGGGCAGAGCTCCTACAATGAGCAGTTCTTC
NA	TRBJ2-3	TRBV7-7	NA	CASSFTVKDTQYF	TGTGCTAGCAGCTTTACTGTGAAGGATACGCAGTATTTT
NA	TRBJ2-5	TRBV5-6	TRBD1	CASSRPPTGGAETQYF	TGTGCCAGCAGCCGTCCTCCTACAGGGGGCGCAGAGACCCAGTACTTC
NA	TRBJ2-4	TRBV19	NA	CASSIVGGGVGKNIQYF	TGTGCCAGTAGTATAGTAGGAGGAGGTGTGGGTAAAAACATTCAGTACTTC
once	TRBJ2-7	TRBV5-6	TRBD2	CASSLPSGSSIYEQYF	TGTGCCAGCAGCCTCCCTAGCGGGAGTTCGATCTACGAGCAGTACTTC
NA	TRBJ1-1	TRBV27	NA	CASSLSTRGGTEAFF	TGTGCCAGCAGTTTATCGACCAGGGGAGGGACTGAAGCTTTCTTT
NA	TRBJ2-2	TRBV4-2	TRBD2	CASTPALDLSSGREVNTGELFF	TGTGCCAGCACCCCAGCCCTTGACCTTTCTAGCGGGAGAGAAGTGAACACCGGGGAGCTGTTTTTT
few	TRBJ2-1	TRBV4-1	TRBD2	CASSQPRSTSGPNEQFF	TGCGCCAGCAGCCAACCCCGTTCGACTAGCGGACCCAATGAGCAGTTCTTC
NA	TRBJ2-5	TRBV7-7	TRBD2	CASSQRLAGGGQTQYF	TGTGCCAGCAGCCAGCGACTAGCGGGAGGGGGACAGACCCAGTACTTC
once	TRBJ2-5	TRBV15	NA	CATSRDFGQGTSQETQYF	TGTGCCACCAGCAGAGATTTCGGTCAAGGGACTTCACAAGAGACCCAGTACTTC
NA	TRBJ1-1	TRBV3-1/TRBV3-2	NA	CARTRDTSRRHTEAFF	TGTGCCAGAACCCGGGACACCTCTCGTAGGCACACTGAAGCTTTCTTT
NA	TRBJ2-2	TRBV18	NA	CASSPLAANTGELFF	TGTGCCAGCTCACCACTGGCGGCGAACACCGGGGAGCTGTTTTTT
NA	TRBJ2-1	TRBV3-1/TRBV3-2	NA	CASSQVSLAKQFF	TGTGCCAGCAGCCAAGTGAGTCTAGCTAAGCAGTTCTTC
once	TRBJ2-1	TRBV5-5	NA	CASSLGLRNDNEQFF	TGTGCCAGCAGCTTGGGGCTTCGCAATGACAATGAGCAGTTCTTC
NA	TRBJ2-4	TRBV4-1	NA	CASSLRNLAKNIQYF	TGCGCCAGCAGCCTCAGAAATCTAGCCAAAAACATTCAGTACTTC
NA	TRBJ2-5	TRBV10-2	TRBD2	CASSESNGGLRERETQYF	TGCGCCAGCAGTGAGTCGAATGGAGGGCTGCGGGAGCGGGAGACCCAGTACTTC
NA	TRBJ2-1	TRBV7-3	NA	CASSLVASAMGNEQFF	TGTGCCAGCAGCTTAGTCGCTAGCGCAATGGGGAATGAGCAGTTCTTC
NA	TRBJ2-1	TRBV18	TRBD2	CASSPGAGYEQFF	TGTGCCAGCTCACCAGGAGCGGGGTATGAGCAGTTCTTC
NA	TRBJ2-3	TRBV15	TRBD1	CATSRDKYSDRDDTQYF	TGTGCCACCAGCAGAGATAAGTACTCGGACAGGGATGATACGCAGTATTTT
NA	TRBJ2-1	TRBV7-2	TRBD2	CASSFRGTSVSSYNEQFF	TGTGCCAGCAGCTTTAGAGGGACTAGCGTTAGCTCCTACAATGAGCAGTTCTTC
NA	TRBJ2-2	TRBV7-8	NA	CASSLSAGELFF	TGTGCCAGCAGCTTATCCGCCGGGGAGCTGTTTTTT
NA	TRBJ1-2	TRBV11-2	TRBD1	CASSLISGTGYGYTF	TGTGCCAGCAGCTTAATATCCGGGACAGGATATGGCTACACCTTC
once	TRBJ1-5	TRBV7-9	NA	CASSLTVNQPQHF	TGTGCCAGCAGCTTGACAGTTAATCAGCCCCAGCATTTT
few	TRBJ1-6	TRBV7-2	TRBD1	CASSAGQGANSPLHF	TGTGCCAGCAGCGCCGGACAGGGGGCAAATTCACCCCTCCACTTT
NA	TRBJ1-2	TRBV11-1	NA	CASSLGGFYGYTF	TGTGCCAGCAGCTTAGGAGGATTCTATGGCTACACCTTC